This T cell receptor (beta chain) was identified in a study of blood T cell repertoires in COVID-19. The wider study: Spain, Italy and the United States supplied samples that represented acute and convalescent COVID-19.

The germline V gene has CDR1 LGHDT and CDR2 YNNKEL (reference sequence). The CDR3 runs to 17 residues. After removal of 4 bases from V and 4 bases from J, the junction contained 9 bases not matched to a gene. In the original processing: Reference gene primers were amplified, and this amplification served to estimate nucleated cell counts. Repertoires were generated with immunoSEQ multiplex PCR, while TCRdb's copy carries only in-frame clones and drops some. V, J and clone size reflect that table, while D and trimming were determined from the DNA. This table has roughly 100,000 clones, around 80% appearing once.

The TCR was taken from a woman older than 75 with acute or convalescent COVID-19. The V and J genes are TRBV3-1 (or the pseudogene TRBV3-2) and TRBJ2-1; 11 bases line up with TRBD2. The sequenced sample was peripheral blood. The DNA of the CDR3 is TGTGCCAGCAGCCGGTTGGTCACTAGCGGGAGTTACAATGAGCAGTTCTTC. Translation gives CASSRLVTSGSYNEQFF.